The 12 T cell receptor beta chains in this list originate from one sample, sequenced in a study of control samples from healthy donors and cancer patients. TCRdb's copy holds only in-frame clones and misses some; the assay was immunoSEQ multiplex PCR. The data contain roughly 95,000 clones, about 90% of them singletons. Material for sequencing was blood. The receptor set was obtained from a man aged 25-40 years in good health.

The V and J genes are TRBV4-1 and TRBJ2-7, with 10 positions matching TRBD2. V was clipped by 1 base and J by 7 bases; unmatched bases: 7. CDR3 size: 15 residues. CDR1 is MGHRA and CDR2 is YSYEKL in the germline V gene. The DNA for the CDR3 is TGCGCCAGCAGCCAAGTTGCTAGCGGGAGTTGGGAGCAGTACTTC. As protein: CASSQVASGSWEQYF.

Only one count was recorded for this clone. The chain recombines TRBV27 with TRBJ1-6, with D maybe TRBD1 (5 bases). Germline assignment: CDR1 MNHEY and CDR2 SMNVEV (reference sequence). CDR3 length equals 15 residues. The V end was cut by 7 bases, the J end by 10 bases, with 20 bases between. This CDR3 is CASTGPSGSGSPLHF. The CDR3 DNA reads TGTGCCAGCACGGGGCCATCAGGATCAGGCTCACCCCTCCACTTT.

The chain carries TRBV19 and TRBJ2-3, with 7 bases identical to TRBD1. V trimming: 6 bases; J trimming: 6 bases; junction bases outside the gene matches: 3. The CDR3 has 12 residues. Per the germline V gene, CDR1 is LNHDA and CDR2 is SQIVND (reference sequence). CDR3 DNA sequence: TGTGCCAGTAGGAGGGGGCTGGATACGCAGTATTTT. It translates to CASRRGLDTQYF.

This clone has only one observation. The DNA for the CDR3 is TGCGCCAGCAGCGCGGGACTAGGAGTAACAGATACGCAGTATTTT. Its protein product is CASSAGLGVTDTQYF. This chain links TRBV5-1 with TRBJ2-3, with TRBD2 matching over 8 bases. The CDR3 consists of 15 residues. Unmatched junction bases numbered 7, after V lost 4 bases and J lost 3 bases. Germline V gene lookup returns CDR1 SGHRS and CDR2 YFSETQ.

The chain links TRBV7-2 to TRBJ2-3; D unclear. The CDR3 length is 13 residues. V was trimmed by 5 bases and J by 4 bases, leaving 10 bases between them. Per the germline V gene, CDR1 is SGHTA and CDR2 is FQGNSA. The CDR3 DNA sequence: TGTGCCAGCAGCACCTCCTACTCAGATACGCAGTATTTT. It translates to CASSTSYSDTQYF. Based on the CDR3 plus reference TRBV7-2 and TRBJ2-3, the full variable domain is GAGVSQSPSNKVTEKGKDVELRCDPISGHTALYWYRQSLGQGLEFLIYFQGNSAPDKSGLPSDRFSAERTGGSVSTLTIQRTQQEDSAVYLCASSTSYSDTQYFGPGTRLTVL.

The chain couples TRBV5-1 to TRBJ2-1, with 7 bases fitting TRBD2. The trim removed 4 bases at V and 10 bases at J, leaving 8 bases unmatched. CDR1 and CDR2 (germline): SGHRS, YFSETQ. This CDR3 contains 13 residues. The CDR3 nucleotides are TGCGCCAGCAGCCAAATAGCGGGCCTCGAGCAGTTCTTC. Its translation is CASSQIAGLEQFF.

This chain joins TRBV27 and TRBJ2-7; TRBD2 matches at 8 bases. The V gene's germline CDR1 is MNHEY and CDR2 SMNVEV (reference sequence). This CDR3 spans 16 amino acids. Unmatched junction bases numbered 15, after V lost 5 bases and J lost 6 bases. Here the CDR3 reads CASSRLGGGGVIEQYF. CDR3 bases: TGTGCCAGCAGTCGCCTCGGGGGGGGTGGAGTAATCGAGCAGTACTTC.

This clone came up a few times. The chain links TRBV4-1 to TRBJ2-1; the match to TRBD1 covers 12 bases. V gave up 8 bases and J gave up 5 bases; unmatched junction bases: 7. This CDR3 has 15 amino acids. CDR1 is MGHRA, CDR2 YSYEKL, per germline. The DNA of the CDR3 is TGCGCCAGCCGGAAGGGACAGGGGGCGAACAATGAGCAGTTCTTC. As protein: CASRKGQGANNEQFF.

The chain has TRBV4-1 and TRBJ1-5; 8 bases line up with TRBD1. Germline V lookup: CDR1 MGHRA, CDR2 YSYEKL. This CDR3 is built from 16 residues. V was clipped by 1 base and J by 7 bases; unmatched bases: 9. The CDR3 DNA reads TGCGCCAGCAGCCAAGGGGTCAGGGGGCGCGGGCAGCCCCAGCATTTT. Its translation: CASSQGVRGRGQPQHF.

The chain recombines TRBV23-1 with TRBJ1-2; no reliable D call. TRBV23-1 is annotated as an ORF whose role is uncertain. V was pared by 3 bases and J by 1 base, with 3 bases between. The CDR3 has 12 residues. The CDR3 loop is CASSQHNYGYTF. The CDR3 DNA sequence: TGCGCCAGCAGTCAGCATAACTATGGCTACACCTTC.

The rearrangement links TRBV6-1 to TRBJ2-5; D gene unclear. Trimming shortened V by 3 bases and J by 7 bases, and 15 bases separated the two germline ends. The CDR3 is 14 amino acids. Germline CDR1 and CDR2: MNHNS and SASEGT. CDR3 sequence: CASSDIGPRVTQYF. As DNA, the CDR3 is TGTGCCAGCAGTGATATTGGACCCCGGGTGACCCAGTACTTC.

This chain connects TRBV27 to TRBJ2-7; D is perhaps TRBD2 (6 bases). Germline CDR1 and CDR2: MNHEY and SMNVEV (reference sequence). The CDR3 consists of 16 residues. The V and J ends lost 3 bases and 2 bases respectively, with 17 bases between them. The CDR3: CASSLRLAEKTYEQYF. The CDR3 DNA reads as TGTGCCAGCAGTTTGAGGTTAGCGGAAAAAACCTACGAGCAGTACTTC.